Below are 23 T cell receptor beta chains sequenced from a single sample in a study of control samples from healthy donors and cancer patients. This table comes from immunoSEQ multiplex PCR, and its TCRdb copy is limited to in-frame clones, with some not included. The table shows 150,000 or so clones, with approximately 94% occurring only once. Sequencing was carried out using blood. The source of these receptors is a woman between 40 and 50 years old in good health.

This clone was recorded once. The rearrangement links TRBV3-1 (or the pseudogene TRBV3-2) to TRBJ1-1; 10 bases match TRBD1. Germline loops: CDR1 LGHDT, CDR2 YNNKEL (reference sequence). This CDR3 spans 13 amino acids. J lost 4 bases, V lost 6 bases, and 2 bases had no gene match. This CDR3 is CASRGQGSTEAFF. The CDR3 nucleotides are TGTGCCAGCAGGGGACAGGGGAGCACTGAAGCTTTCTTT.

V gene TRBV7-9 combines with J gene TRBJ1-1; TRBD1 matches 8 bases. CDR1 and CDR2 (germline): SEHNR, FQNEAQ (reference sequence). The V segment lost 4 bases and the J segment 7 bases; nucleotides outside the gene matches: 5. The CDR3 runs to 13 residues. CDR3 loop: CASSSRGPVEAFF. The CDR3 nucleotides are TGTGCCAGCAGCTCCAGGGGGCCCGTTGAAGCTTTCTTT.

Of note for this clone: The same CDR3 is also encoded by other DNA sequences in this sample. The chain recombines TRBV2 with TRBJ1-2; no clear D. V was cut by 2 bases and J by 4 bases, with 20 bases left in between. In germline, CDR1 is SNHLY, CDR2 FYNNEI. The CDR3 has 17 residues. CDR3 sequence: CASSESAVRLRGYGYTF. CDR3 sequence (DNA): TGTGCCAGCAGTGAATCCGCCGTCCGCCTCCGGGGCTATGGCTACACCTTC.

This sequence joins TRBV10-2 and TRBJ2-7; 8 bases are a match to TRBD1. This CDR3 is 14 amino acids long. The V segment lost 3 bases and the J segment 4 bases; nucleotides outside the gene matches: 5. CDR1 is WSHSY and CDR2 is SAAADI in the germline V gene. The CDR3 region is CASSDRDRPYEQYF. The CDR3 DNA is TGCGCCAGCAGTGATCGGGACAGGCCTTACGAGCAGTACTTC.

The chain employs TRBV9 and TRBJ2-3; 8 nucleotides match TRBD2. This CDR3 is built from 15 residues. The V and J ends lost 2 bases and 4 bases, in that order; junction bases with no gene match: 6. CDR1 and CDR2 (germline): SGDLS, YYNGEE. CDR3 sequence: CASSVSGVRADTQYF. The CDR3 DNA is TGTGCCAGCAGCGTTAGCGGGGTTCGTGCAGATACGCAGTATTTT.

The chain recombines TRBV9 with TRBJ2-3; possible D gene TRBD2, 5 bases. The V and J ends lost 3 bases and 0 bases respectively, with 14 bases between them. The germline CDR1 and CDR2 sequences are SGDLS and YYNGEE. The CDR3 runs 16 residues. The CDR3 loop is CASSALGGSSTDTQYF. CDR3 bases: TGTGCCAGCAGCGCCTTGGGCGGGTCTAGCACAGATACGCAGTATTTT.

This rearrangement joins TRBV6-2 or TRBV6-3 to TRBJ1-2; D not certain. With 5 bases removed from V and 9 bases from J, the gap between germline ends came to 13 bases. The CDR3 is made up of 12 amino acids. CDR1 MNHEY and CDR2 SVGEGT come from the germline V gene. The CDR3 loop is CASSTDRGRYTF. CDR3 sequence (DNA): TGTGCCAGCAGTACGGACCGAGGTCGCTACACCTTC.

The chain is built from TRBV6-2 or TRBV6-3 and TRBJ1-1; D is ambiguous. Trimming left V 0 bases short and J 0 bases short, with 14 bases between. Per germline, CDR1 MNHEY and CDR2 SVGEGT. This CDR3 has 17 residues. The CDR3 reads CASSYSIVRGVNTEAFF. CDR3 coding DNA: TGTGCCAGCAGTTACTCGATAGTTCGGGGAGTGAACACTGAAGCTTTCTTT.

This clone has a single count. This sequence joins TRBV2 and TRBJ1-1; the D gene is possibly TRBD1 (6 bases). From germline, CDR1 is SNHLY and CDR2 FYNNEI. The CDR3 covers 13 residues. The V gene lost 6 bases and the J gene lost 9 bases, with 17 bases spanning the gap. The CDR3 coding sequence is TGTGCCAGCAGGGCCGAAGGGCGGGGGCAAGCTTTCTTT. Protein: CASRAEGRGQAFF.

This clone was counted once. V gene TRBV9 combines with J gene TRBJ2-1; the D call may be TRBD1 or TRBD2 (5 bases each). The V gene's germline CDR1 is SGDLS and CDR2 YYNGEE. The germline V and J ends were trimmed by 4 bases and 5 bases, with 16 bases remaining between them. The CDR3 contains 15 residues. CDR3 sequence (DNA): TGTGCCAGCAGCCACTCCGGGACGAGGGACAATGAGCAGTTCTTC. Its translation is CASSHSGTRDNEQFF.

CDR3 residues: CASSSVAANYGYTF. Written as DNA, the CDR3 is TGTGCCAGCAGCTCCGTGGCAGCTAACTATGGCTACACCTTC. The V gene is TRBV9, the J gene TRBJ1-2; no definite D call. The ends were cut back, 4 bases at V and 0 bases at J, with 10 bases in the middle. The CDR3 is 14 residues long. Germline V gives CDR1 SGDLS, CDR2 YYNGEE.

This rearrangement joins TRBV5-4 to TRBJ1-6; no definite D call. CDR3 size: 14 residues. Germline lookup yields CDR1 SGHNT and CDR2 YYREEE (reference sequence). Deletions cut 0 bases from V and 4 bases from J, with 5 bases between. The CDR3 sequence is CASSLEGYNSPLHF. For the CDR3, the DNA is TGTGCCAGCAGCTTGGAGGGTTATAATTCACCCCTCCACTTT. Based on the CDR3 plus reference TRBV5-4 and TRBJ1-6, the full variable domain is ETGVTQSPTHLIKTRGQQVTLRCSSQSGHNTVSWYQQALGQGPQFIFQYYREEENGRGNFPPRFSGLQFPNYSSELNVNALELDDSALYLCASSLEGYNSPLHFGNGTRLTVT.

The chain is built from TRBV2 and TRBJ2-1; 10 bases are a match to TRBD2. The CDR3 totals 15 residues. CDR1 is SNHLY, CDR2 FYNNEI, per germline. The junction had 1 base not matched to a gene; V was cut back by 3 bases and J by 2 bases. The CDR3 sequence is CASSELAGAYNEQFF. The DNA of the CDR3 is TGTGCCAGCAGTGAGCTAGCGGGGGCCTACAATGAGCAGTTCTTC.

This chain links TRBV9 with TRBJ1-5; D uncertain. The CDR3 is 13 residues long. Trimming took off 0 bases at V and 5 bases at J, with 6 bases between the two ends. Germline CDR1 is SGDLS and CDR2 is YYNGEE. CDR3 DNA sequence: TGTGCCAGCAGCGTAGATCTCGATCAGCCCCAGCATTTT. The encoded protein is CASSVDLDQPQHF. The variable domain in full, with the rest retrieved from reference TRBV9 and TRBJ1-5, is DSGVTQTPKHLITATGQRVTLRCSPRSGDLSVYWYQQSLDQGLQFLIQYYNGEERAKGNILERFSAQQFPDLHSELNLSSLELGDSALYFCASSVDLDQPQHFGDGTRLSIL.

The chain recombines TRBV5-1 with TRBJ1-1; D remains ambiguous. The V and J ends lost 0 bases and 3 bases respectively, with 18 bases between them. CDR1 and CDR2 (germline): SGHRS, YFSETQ. The CDR3 spans 17 residues. The CDR3 DNA reads as TGCGCCAGCAGCTTGGCCACAGACCCATATTATGACACTGAAGCTTTCTTT. This sequence encodes CASSLATDPYYDTEAFF. Full variable domain (missing parts from reference TRBV5-1 and TRBJ1-1): KAGVTQTPRYLIKTRGQQVTLSCSPISGHRSVSWYQQTPGQGLQFLFEYFSETQRNKGNFPGRFSGRQFSNSRSEMNVSTLELGDSALYLCASSLATDPYYDTEAFFGQGTRLTVV.

This chain uses TRBV15 with TRBJ1-1; 7 bases align to TRBD1. Germline CDR1 reads LNHNV; CDR2 reads YYDKDF (reference sequence). The CDR3 length is 16 residues. J gave up 8 bases and V 2 bases, and 14 bases lay outside the gene matches. CDR3 bases: TGTGCCACCAGCAGACAAAATAGTAGACAGGGAAGCGAAGCTTTCTTT. As protein: CATSRQNSRQGSEAFF.

For the CDR3, the DNA is TGTGCCAGCAGCTTAGGTACAGATACGCAGTATTTT. Translating it yields CASSLGTDTQYF. The J gene is TRBJ2-3, the V gene TRBV9; D is unclear. Trimming took 4 bases from V and 3 from J, leaving 6 bases between them. The germline V gene has CDR1 SGDLS and CDR2 YYNGEE. The CDR3 is made up of 12 amino acids. Full variable domain (rest looked up from reference TRBV9 and TRBJ2-3): DSGVTQTPKHLITATGQRVTLRCSPRSGDLSVYWYQQSLDQGLQFLIQYYNGEERAKGNILERFSAQQFPDLHSELNLSSLELGDSALYFCASSLGTDTQYFGPGTRLTVL.

This clone was observed a single time. The chain couples TRBV5-1 to TRBJ1-1; D ambiguous. The CDR3 sequence is 14 residues long. Between the trimmed V and J ends, which lost 0 bases and 6 bases, there was a span of 12 bases. Germline V gene lookup returns CDR1 SGHRS and CDR2 YFSETQ. CDR3 in DNA: TGCGCCAGCAGCTTGGACGGATTTCTCTCTGAAGCTTTCTTT. Encoded protein: CASSLDGFLSEAFF.

V usage is TRBV7-2 and J usage is TRBJ1-5; 7 nucleotides line up with TRBD1. The germline gives CDR1 SGHTA, CDR2 FQGNSA. With 1 base clipped from V and 9 bases from J, the junction kept 12 bases outside the gene matches. The CDR3 runs 16 residues. The CDR3 spells CASSLDNGGPGGPQHF. The DNA of the CDR3 is TGTGCCAGCAGCTTAGACAATGGGGGGCCAGGGGGGCCCCAGCATTTT.

This chain connects TRBV5-4 to TRBJ2-3; no definite D call. The CDR3 is made up of 11 amino acids. V lost 2 bases and J lost 2, with 0 bases in between. Germline V gene data show CDR1 as SGHNT and CDR2 as YYREEE (reference sequence). The CDR3 sequence is CASSFTDTQYF. The CDR3 DNA sequence: TGTGCCAGCAGCTTCACAGATACGCAGTATTTT.

The V and J genes are TRBV5-1 and TRBJ1-6, with 8 bases identical to TRBD1. Germline values: CDR1 SGHRS, CDR2 YFSETQ. Trimming removed 2 bases from V and 6 bases from J; junction bases left unmatched: 4. The CDR3 is 15 residues long. CDR3: CASSFSGQVNSPLHF. The CDR3 region has the DNA TGCGCCAGCAGCTTCTCGGGACAGGTTAATTCACCCCTCCACTTT.

This chain links TRBV30 with TRBJ1-6; D is uncertain. The V gene lost 3 bases and the J gene lost 2 bases, with 8 bases spanning the gap. Germline loops: CDR1 GTSNPN, CDR2 SVGIG (reference sequence). This CDR3 has 14 residues. The CDR3: CAWRLTTYNSPLHF. For the CDR3, the DNA is TGTGCCTGGAGGCTGACAACCTATAATTCACCCCTCCACTTT.

The rearrangement links TRBV5-4 to TRBJ2-5; 12 nucleotides agree with TRBD2. V shed 1 base, J shed 5 bases, and the junction held 3 bases outside the gene matches. Germline V gene lookup returns CDR1 SGHNT and CDR2 YYREEE (reference sequence). This CDR3 comprises 15 residues. The CDR3 DNA sequence: TGTGCCAGCAGCTTGAGCCTAGCGGGGGGGGAGACCCAGTACTTC. Amino acids: CASSLSLAGGETQYF.